Presented here are 18 T cell receptor beta chains from one specimen sequenced in a study of blood T cell repertoires in COVID-19. Repertoires were generated with immunoSEQ multiplex PCR, while TCRdb's copy carries only in-frame clones and drops some. The table includes 150,000 to 200,000 clones, around four fifths detected once. The sample comprised peripheral blood. These receptors originate from a human donor in a cohort sampled during active COVID-19.

As DNA, the CDR3 is TGTGCCAGCAGTGTCAGGGGGCTGCGCCAAGAGACCCAGTACTTC. This translates into CASSVRGLRQETQYF. The genes are TRBV27 and TRBJ2-5; TRBD1 agrees at 8 bases. CDR1 and CDR2 from the germline V gene are MNHEY and SMNVEV (reference sequence). The CDR3 loop spans 15 amino acids. V lost 5 bases to trimming and J lost 1 base; unmatched junction nucleotides: 6.

The chain employs TRBV6-5 and TRBJ1-6, with 7 bases that match TRBD1. Germline CDR1 and CDR2: MNHEY and SVGAGI. The V and J ends lost 5 bases and 4 bases, in that order; junction bases with no gene match: 5. The CDR3 totals 15 residues. For the CDR3, the DNA is TGTGCCAGCAGTAACAAGGGACAGTATAATTCACCCCTCCACTTT. As protein: CASSNKGQYNSPLHF.

The J gene is TRBJ2-5, the V gene TRBV2; TRBD2 might be the D (6 bases). The germline CDR1 and CDR2 sequences are SNHLY and FYNNEI. The CDR3 totals 17 residues. V was trimmed by 1 base and J by 5 bases, leaving 20 bases between them. The CDR3, as DNA: TGTGCCAGCAGTGAAGGAGGGCCCACGGCTCGGGAGGAGACCCAGTACTTC. Protein: CASSEGGPTAREETQYF.

This rearrangement joins TRBV11-2 to TRBJ1-1; TRBD1 agrees at 7 bases. The CDR3 has 16 residues. V lost 4 bases, J lost 1 base, and 9 bases stayed unmatched. CDR1 is SGHAT, CDR2 FQNNGV, per germline. CDR3 nucleotide sequence: TGTGCCAGCAGCTCCGAGGAGTGGACAGGGAACACTGAAGCTTTCTTT. This gives the protein CASSSEEWTGNTEAFF.

This clone was seen only a few times. The chain recombines TRBV6-2 or TRBV6-3 with TRBJ2-3, with D unresolved. Trimming cost V 0 bases and J 1 base, with 17 bases left between them. The length of the CDR3 is 18 residues. Germline V gene data show CDR1 as MNHEY and CDR2 as SVGEGT. The CDR3 DNA is TGTGCCAGCAGTTACTCTAGAGGCCCCGGTGGTGGCACAGATACGCAGTATTTT. As protein: CASSYSRGPGGGTDTQYF.

The rearrangement uses TRBV4-3 and TRBJ2-7, with 11 bases that match TRBD2. V shed 0 bases and J 6 bases; nucleotides not matched to a gene: 4. This CDR3 has 15 residues. CDR1 and CDR2 from the germline V gene are LGHNA and YSLEER. The CDR3 here is CASSQELLAGVEQYF. The CDR3 nucleotides read TGCGCCAGCAGCCAAGAGCTACTAGCGGGAGTCGAGCAGTACTTC.

The J gene is TRBJ1-1, the V gene TRBV12-3 or TRBV12-4; D gene uncertain. The V and J ends lost 7 bases and 6 bases respectively, with 9 bases between them. The CDR3 has 11 amino acids. The CDR3 spells CASTWAAEAFF. The CDR3, as DNA: TGTGCCAGCACATGGGCCGCTGAAGCTTTCTTT.

V usage is TRBV2 and J usage is TRBJ2-7, with 10 positions matching TRBD1. The CDR3 totals 17 residues. After removal of 1 base from V and 4 bases from J, the junction contained 10 bases not matched to a gene. The germline V gene has CDR1 SNHLY and CDR2 FYNNEI. The chain's CDR3 is CASSEVHFGTGDYEQYF. The CDR3 coding sequence is TGTGCCAGCAGTGAAGTACATTTCGGGACAGGGGATTACGAGCAGTACTTC. Full variable domain (rest looked up from reference TRBV2 and TRBJ2-7): EPEVTQTPSHQVTQMGQEVILRCVPISNHLYFYWYRQILGQKVEFLVSFYNNEISEKSEIFDDQFSVERPDGSNFTLKIRSTKLEDSAMYFCASSEVHFGTGDYEQYFGPGTRLTVT.

The chain is built from TRBV9 and TRBJ1-6; the D is unclear. The CDR3 covers 15 residues. V lost 0 bases to trimming and J lost 8 bases, with 12 bases between them. Per the germline V gene, CDR1 is SGDLS and CDR2 is YYNGEE. As DNA, the CDR3 is TGTGCCAGCAGCGTAGTTGGGGTGGAGGATTCACCCCTCCACTTT. This sequence encodes CASSVVGVEDSPLHF.

The chain uses TRBV19 and TRBJ2-3; unclear D gene. V lost 1 base to trimming and J lost 2 bases, with 4 bases between them. Looked up from germline, CDR1 is LNHDA and CDR2 is SQIVND (reference sequence). CDR3 length equals 13 residues. CDR3 sequence: CASSIVHTDTQYF. In DNA form, the CDR3 reads TGTGCCAGTAGTATAGTCCACACAGATACGCAGTATTTT.

The J gene is TRBJ1-1, the V gene TRBV28; the D is unclear. The germline CDR1 and CDR2 sequences are MDHEN and SYDVKM. The CDR3 loop spans 14 amino acids. Between the trimmed V and J ends, which lost 5 bases and 8 bases, there was a span of 18 bases. The CDR3 loop is CASSPSRIKREAFF. The CDR3 DNA follows: TGTGCCAGCAGTCCTTCCAGGATAAAAAGGGAAGCTTTCTTT. Together with reference TRBV28 and TRBJ1-1, the CDR3 gives the full variable domain: DVKVTQSSRYLVKRTGEKVFLECVQDMDHENMFWYRQDPGLGLRLIYFSYDVKMKEKGDIPEGYSVSREKKERFSLILESASTNQTSMYLCASSPSRIKREAFFGQGTRLTVV.

V gene TRBV27 combines with J gene TRBJ2-1, with 13 bases identical to TRBD2. Trimming removed 9 bases from V and 7 bases from J; junction bases left unmatched: 9. The CDR3 contains 15 residues. Germline V CDR1 and CDR2: MNHEY, SMNVEV (reference sequence). Here the CDR3 reads CASTNGLAGDNEQFF. CDR3 coding DNA: TGTGCCAGTACTAACGGACTAGCGGGGGATAATGAGCAGTTCTTC.

The chain carries TRBV11-3 and TRBJ1-1; D uncertain. The CDR3 has 14 residues. Germline CDR1 is SGHNT and CDR2 is YENEEA. The V and J ends lost 4 bases and 3 bases respectively, with 12 bases between them. CDR3 sequence (DNA): TGTGCCAGCAGCTCGACGGACTCACACACTGAAGCTTTCTTT. This gives the protein CASSSTDSHTEAFF.

This clone showed up just a few times. This sample also contains other DNA sequences that code for the same CDR3. The V call is TRBV27, the J call TRBJ2-2, with 8 bases identical to TRBD2. Trimming cost V 7 bases and J 0 bases; bases outside gene matches: 4. The CDR3 covers 15 residues. The V gene's germline CDR1 is MNHEY and CDR2 SMNVEV (reference sequence). The CDR3 protein is CASIPGGANTGELFF. The CDR3 DNA sequence: TGTGCCAGCATTCCCGGGGGGGCGAACACCGGGGAGCTGTTTTTT.

This chain joins TRBV9 and TRBJ2-1, with TRBD2 identical over 11 bases. From germline, CDR1 is SGDLS and CDR2 YYNGEE. The CDR3 contains 15 residues. Trimming cost V 4 bases and J 7 bases; bases outside gene matches: 7. CDR3 sequence reads: CASSPEVAGGNEQFF. The CDR3 nucleotides are TGTGCCAGCAGCCCCGAAGTAGCGGGAGGGAATGAGCAGTTCTTC.

This clone was seen at least ten times. This sequence joins TRBV18 and TRBJ2-5; no clear D gene. V dropped 2 bases and J dropped 5 bases, with 12 bases sitting between them. The CDR3 runs to 14 residues. Germline V gives CDR1 KGHSH, CDR2 LQKENI. The CDR3 nucleotides are TGTGCCAGCTCACCATATTCAACGAGGGAGACCCAGTACTTC. Protein: CASSPYSTRETQYF.

Comments on this clone: A read error is possible here, since a much larger clone lies one base away. J is TRBJ1-1 and V is TRBV28, with D uncertain. Germline loops: CDR1 MDHEN, CDR2 SYDVKM. The CDR3 totals 16 residues. The CDR3 nucleotides read TGTGCCAGCAGTTTGGTCGGCAGCCGACTAGGCACTGGAGCTTTCTTT. Protein product: CASSLVGSRLGTGAFF.

The genes are TRBV9 and TRBJ2-5, with 12 bases matching TRBD2. Germline V lookup: CDR1 SGDLS, CDR2 YYNGEE. Germline trimming cut 0 bases from V and 5 bases from J; bases unmatched to any gene: 8. The CDR3 totals 17 residues. The CDR3 DNA reads as TGTGCCAGCAGCGTAGATCTAGCGGGGGGGCTGTATGAGACCCAGTACTTC. Its translation: CASSVDLAGGLYETQYF.